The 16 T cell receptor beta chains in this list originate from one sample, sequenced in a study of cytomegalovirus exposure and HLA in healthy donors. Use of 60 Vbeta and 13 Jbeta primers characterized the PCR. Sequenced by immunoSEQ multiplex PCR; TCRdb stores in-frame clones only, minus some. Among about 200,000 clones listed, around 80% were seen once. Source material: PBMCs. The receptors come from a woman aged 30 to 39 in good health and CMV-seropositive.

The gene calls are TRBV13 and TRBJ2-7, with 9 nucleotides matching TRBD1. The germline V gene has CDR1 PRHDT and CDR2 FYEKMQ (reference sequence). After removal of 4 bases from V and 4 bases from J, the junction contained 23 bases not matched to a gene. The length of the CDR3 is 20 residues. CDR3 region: CASSSTFLDRGRGTRYEQYF. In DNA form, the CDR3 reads TGTGCCAGCAGCTCCACGTTCCTGGACAGGGGACGGGGTACGAGGTACGAGCAGTACTTC.

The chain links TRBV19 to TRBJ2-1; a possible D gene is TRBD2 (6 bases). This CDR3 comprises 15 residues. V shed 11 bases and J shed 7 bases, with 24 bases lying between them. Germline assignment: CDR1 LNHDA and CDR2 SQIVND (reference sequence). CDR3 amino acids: CAVGWGGTHWNEQFF. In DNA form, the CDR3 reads TGTGCCGTAGGGTGGGGCGGGACCCATTGGAATGAGCAGTTCTTC.

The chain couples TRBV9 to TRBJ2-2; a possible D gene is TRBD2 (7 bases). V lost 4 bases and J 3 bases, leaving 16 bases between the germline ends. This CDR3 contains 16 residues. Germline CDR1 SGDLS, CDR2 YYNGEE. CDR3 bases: TGTGCCAGCAGCATCGGCCGGGGGGCAGACACCGGGGAGCTGTTTTTT. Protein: CASSIGRGADTGELFF.

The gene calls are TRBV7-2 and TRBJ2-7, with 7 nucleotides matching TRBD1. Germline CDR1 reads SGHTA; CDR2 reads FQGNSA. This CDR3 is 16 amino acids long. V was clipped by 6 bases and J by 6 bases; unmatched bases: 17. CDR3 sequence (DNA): TGTGCCAGCAGTACGAGAGGGGGCGCAAGTAGTGCCGAGCAGTACTTC. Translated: CASSTRGGASSAEQYF.

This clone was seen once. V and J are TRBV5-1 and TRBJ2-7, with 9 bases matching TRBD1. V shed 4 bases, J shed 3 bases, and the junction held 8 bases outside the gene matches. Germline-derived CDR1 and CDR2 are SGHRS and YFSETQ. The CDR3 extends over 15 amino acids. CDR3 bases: TGCGCCAGCAGCGCCCTCGGGACAGGGAACTACGAGCAGTACTTC. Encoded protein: CASSALGTGNYEQYF.

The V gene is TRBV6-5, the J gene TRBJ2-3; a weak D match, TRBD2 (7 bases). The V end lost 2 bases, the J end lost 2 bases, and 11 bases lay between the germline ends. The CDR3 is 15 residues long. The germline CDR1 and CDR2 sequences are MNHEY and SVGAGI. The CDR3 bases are TGTGCCAGCAGTTACGGGGGGGCCCTCACAGATACGCAGTATTTT. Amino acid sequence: CASSYGGALTDTQYF.

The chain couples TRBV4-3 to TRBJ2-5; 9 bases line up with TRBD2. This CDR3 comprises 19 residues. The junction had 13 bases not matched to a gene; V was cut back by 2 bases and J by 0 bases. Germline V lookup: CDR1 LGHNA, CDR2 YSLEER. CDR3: CASSQRLAAFSGDQETQYF. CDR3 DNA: TGCGCCAGCAGCCAAAGACTAGCGGCCTTTTCGGGGGACCAAGAGACCCAGTACTTC.

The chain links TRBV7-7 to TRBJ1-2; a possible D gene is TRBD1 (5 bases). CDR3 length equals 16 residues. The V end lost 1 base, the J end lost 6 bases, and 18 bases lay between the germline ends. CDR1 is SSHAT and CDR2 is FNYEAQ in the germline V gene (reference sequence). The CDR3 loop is CASSLVRPGGKDGYTF. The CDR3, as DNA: TGTGCCAGCAGCTTAGTACGGCCCGGGGGAAAGGATGGCTACACCTTC.

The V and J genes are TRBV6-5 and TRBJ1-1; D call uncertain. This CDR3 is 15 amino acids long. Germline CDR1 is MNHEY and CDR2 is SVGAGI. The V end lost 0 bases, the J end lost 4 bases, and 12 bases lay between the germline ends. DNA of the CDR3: TGTGCCAGCAGTTACTCGCTGGGTCGAGGCACTGAAGCTTTCTTT. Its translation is CASSYSLGRGTEAFF.

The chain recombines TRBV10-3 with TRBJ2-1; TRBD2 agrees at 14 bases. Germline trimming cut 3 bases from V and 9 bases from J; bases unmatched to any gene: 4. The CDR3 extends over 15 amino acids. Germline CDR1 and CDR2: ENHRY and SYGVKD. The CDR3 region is CAISDRTSGGPEQFF. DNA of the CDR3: TGTGCCATCAGTGACCGGACTAGCGGGGGGCCTGAGCAGTTCTTC.

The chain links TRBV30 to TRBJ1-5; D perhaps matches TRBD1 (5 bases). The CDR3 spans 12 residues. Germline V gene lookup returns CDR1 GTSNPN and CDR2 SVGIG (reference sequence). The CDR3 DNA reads TGTGCAGGGGAACACCCCGGGGGGCCCCAGCATTTT. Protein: CAGEHPGGPQHF.

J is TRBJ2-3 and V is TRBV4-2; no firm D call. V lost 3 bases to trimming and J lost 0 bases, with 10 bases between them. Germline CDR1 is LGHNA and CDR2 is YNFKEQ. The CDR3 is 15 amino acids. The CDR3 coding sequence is TGTGCCAGCAGCCAGAGACTTGTTAGCACAGATACGCAGTATTTT. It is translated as CASSQRLVSTDTQYF.

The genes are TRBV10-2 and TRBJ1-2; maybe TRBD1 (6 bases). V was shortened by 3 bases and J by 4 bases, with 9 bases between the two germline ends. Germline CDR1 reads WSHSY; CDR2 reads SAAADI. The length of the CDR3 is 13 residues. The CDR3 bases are TGCGCCAGCAGTGACCCGGACAGCTATGGCTACACCTTC. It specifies CASSDPDSYGYTF.

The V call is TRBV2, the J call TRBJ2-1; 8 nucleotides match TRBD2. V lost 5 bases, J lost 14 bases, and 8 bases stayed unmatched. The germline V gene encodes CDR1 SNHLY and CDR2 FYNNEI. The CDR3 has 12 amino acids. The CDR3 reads CASSSGGTFEFF. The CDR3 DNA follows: TGTGCCAGCAGTTCGGGGGGGACTTTCGAGTTCTTC.

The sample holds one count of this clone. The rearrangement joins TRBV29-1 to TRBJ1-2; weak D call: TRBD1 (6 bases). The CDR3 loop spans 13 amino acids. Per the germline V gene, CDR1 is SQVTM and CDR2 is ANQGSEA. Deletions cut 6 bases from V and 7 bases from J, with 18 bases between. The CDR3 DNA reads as TGCAGCGTCGCCGGGACACCGAGGCGTGGCTACACCTTC. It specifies CSVAGTPRRGYTF.

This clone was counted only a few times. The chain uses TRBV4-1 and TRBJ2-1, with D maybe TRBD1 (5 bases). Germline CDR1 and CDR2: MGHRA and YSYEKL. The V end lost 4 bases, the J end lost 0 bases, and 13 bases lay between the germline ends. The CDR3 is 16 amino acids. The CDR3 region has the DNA TGCGCCAGCAGCCTCGTGGACATGCTCTCCTACAATGAGCAGTTCTTC. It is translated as CASSLVDMLSYNEQFF.